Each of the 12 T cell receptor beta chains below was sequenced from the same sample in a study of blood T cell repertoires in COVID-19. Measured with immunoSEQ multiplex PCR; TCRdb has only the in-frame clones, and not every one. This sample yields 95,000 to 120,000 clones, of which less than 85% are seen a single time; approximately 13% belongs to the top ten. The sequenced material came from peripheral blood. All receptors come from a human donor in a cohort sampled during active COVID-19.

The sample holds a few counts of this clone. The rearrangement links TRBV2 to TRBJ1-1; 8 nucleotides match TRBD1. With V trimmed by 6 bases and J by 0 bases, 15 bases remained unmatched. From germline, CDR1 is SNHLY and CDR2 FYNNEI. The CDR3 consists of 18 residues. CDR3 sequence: CASSLRTGLSNVNTEAFF. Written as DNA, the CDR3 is TGTGCCAGCAGCCTCAGGACAGGGCTAAGTAATGTGAACACTGAAGCTTTCTTT.

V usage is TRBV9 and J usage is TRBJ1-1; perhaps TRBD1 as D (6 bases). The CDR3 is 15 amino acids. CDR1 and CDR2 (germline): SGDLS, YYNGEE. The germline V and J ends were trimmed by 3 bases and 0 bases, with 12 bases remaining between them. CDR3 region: CASSDKTGLNTEAFF. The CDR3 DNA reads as TGTGCCAGCAGCGATAAGACAGGCCTGAACACTGAAGCTTTCTTT.

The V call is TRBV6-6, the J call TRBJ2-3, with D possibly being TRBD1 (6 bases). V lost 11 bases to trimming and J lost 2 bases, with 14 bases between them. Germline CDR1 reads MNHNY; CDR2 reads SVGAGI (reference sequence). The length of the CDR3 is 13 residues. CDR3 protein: CAATGSLTDTQYF. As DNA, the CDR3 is TGTGCCGCCACAGGGTCTCTCACAGATACGCAGTATTTT.

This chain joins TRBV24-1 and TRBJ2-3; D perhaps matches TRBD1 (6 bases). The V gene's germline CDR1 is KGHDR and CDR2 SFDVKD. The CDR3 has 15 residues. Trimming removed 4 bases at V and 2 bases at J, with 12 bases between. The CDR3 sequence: CATSDPDSYTDTQYF. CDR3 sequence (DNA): TGTGCCACCAGTGACCCGGACAGCTACACAGATACGCAGTATTTT.

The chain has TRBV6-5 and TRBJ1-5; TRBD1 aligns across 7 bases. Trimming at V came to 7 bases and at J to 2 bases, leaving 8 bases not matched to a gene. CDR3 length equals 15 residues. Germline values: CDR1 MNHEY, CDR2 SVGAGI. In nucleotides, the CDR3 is TGTGCCAGCATCGGGGACAGTCTCCGCAATCAGCCCCAGCATTTT. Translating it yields CASIGDSLRNQPQHF.

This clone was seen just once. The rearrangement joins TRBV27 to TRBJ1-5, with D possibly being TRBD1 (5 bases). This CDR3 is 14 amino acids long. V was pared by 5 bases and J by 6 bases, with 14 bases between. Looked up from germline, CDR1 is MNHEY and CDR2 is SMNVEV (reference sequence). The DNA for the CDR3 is TGTGCCAGCAGTACTAGGGAGGGGAGTCAGCCCCAGCATTTT. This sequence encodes CASSTREGSQPQHF.

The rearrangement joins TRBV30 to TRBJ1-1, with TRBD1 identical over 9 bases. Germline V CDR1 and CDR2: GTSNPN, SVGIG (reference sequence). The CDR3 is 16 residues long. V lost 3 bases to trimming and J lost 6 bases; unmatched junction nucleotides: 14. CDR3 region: CAWSLTQGAGGAEAFF. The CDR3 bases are TGTGCCTGGAGCCTGACACAGGGGGCCGGAGGCGCTGAAGCTTTCTTT. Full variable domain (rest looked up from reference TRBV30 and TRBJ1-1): SQTIHQWPATLVQPVGSPLSLECTVEGTSNPNLYWYRQAAGRGLQLLFYSVGIGQISSEVPQNLSASRPQDRQFILSSKKLLLSDSGFYLCAWSLTQGAGGAEAFFGQGTRLTVV.

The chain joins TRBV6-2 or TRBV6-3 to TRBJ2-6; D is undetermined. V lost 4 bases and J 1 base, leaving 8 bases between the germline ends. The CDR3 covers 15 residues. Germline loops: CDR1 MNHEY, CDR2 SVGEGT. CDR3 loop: CASSFGVSGANVLTF. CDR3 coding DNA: TGTGCCAGCAGTTTTGGAGTTTCTGGGGCCAACGTCCTGACTTTC.

The CDR3 DNA reads as TGTGCCAGCAGCTTAGGCGGGGTTGGGAACACTGAAGCTTTCTTT. It translates to CASSLGGVGNTEAFF. This chain links TRBV7-3 with TRBJ1-1; D is uncertain. CDR1 is SGHTA, CDR2 FQGTGA, per germline. V was cut by 2 bases and J by 1 base, with 11 bases left in between. The CDR3 sequence is 15 residues long. Full variable domain (remainder filled in from reference TRBV7-3 and TRBJ1-1): GAGVSQTPSNKVTEKGKYVELRCDPISGHTALYWYRQSLGQGPEFLIYFQGTGAADDSGLPNDRFFAVRPEGSVSTLKIQRTERGDSAVYLCASSLGGVGNTEAFFGQGTRLTVV.

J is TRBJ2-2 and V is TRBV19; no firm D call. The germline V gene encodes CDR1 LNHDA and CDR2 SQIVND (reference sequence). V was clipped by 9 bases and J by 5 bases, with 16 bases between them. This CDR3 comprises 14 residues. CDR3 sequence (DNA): TGTGCCAGCACCGTAGCCCCCTCTACCGGGGAGCTGTTTTTT. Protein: CASTVAPSTGELFF.

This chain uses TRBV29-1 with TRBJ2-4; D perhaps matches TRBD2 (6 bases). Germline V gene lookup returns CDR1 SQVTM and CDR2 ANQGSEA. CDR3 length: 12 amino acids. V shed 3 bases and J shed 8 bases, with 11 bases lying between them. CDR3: CSVEGGGDIQYF. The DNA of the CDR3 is TGCAGCGTTGAGGGCGGCGGGGACATTCAGTACTTC.

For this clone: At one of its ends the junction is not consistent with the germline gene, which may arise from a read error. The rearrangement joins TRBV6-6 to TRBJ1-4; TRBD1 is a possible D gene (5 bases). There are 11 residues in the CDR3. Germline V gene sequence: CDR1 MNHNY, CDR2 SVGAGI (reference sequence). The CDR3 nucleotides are TGTGCCAGCAGTTACGGGGCAGTACCAATTTTT. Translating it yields CASSYGAVPIF.